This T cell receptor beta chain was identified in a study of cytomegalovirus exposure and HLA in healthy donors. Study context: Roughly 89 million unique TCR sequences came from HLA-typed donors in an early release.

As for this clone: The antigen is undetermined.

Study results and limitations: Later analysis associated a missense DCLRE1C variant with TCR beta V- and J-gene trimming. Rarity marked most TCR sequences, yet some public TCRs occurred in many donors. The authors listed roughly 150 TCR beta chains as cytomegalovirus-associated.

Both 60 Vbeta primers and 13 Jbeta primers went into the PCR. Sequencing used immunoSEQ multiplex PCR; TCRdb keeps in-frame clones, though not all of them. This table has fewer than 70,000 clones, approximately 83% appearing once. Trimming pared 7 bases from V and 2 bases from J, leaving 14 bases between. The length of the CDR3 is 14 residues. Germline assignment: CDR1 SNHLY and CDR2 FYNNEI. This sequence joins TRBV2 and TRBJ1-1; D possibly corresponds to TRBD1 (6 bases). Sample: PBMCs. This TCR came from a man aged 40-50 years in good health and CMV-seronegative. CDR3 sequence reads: CASMKDRPNTEAFF. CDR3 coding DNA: TGTGCCAGCATGAAGGACAGACCCAACACTGAAGCTTTCTTT.